The sequence of this T cell receptor beta chain was determined in a study of spatial heterogeneity in lung cancer. As for the study in general: Alpha-chain sequences were detected in numbers that were consistently lower than beta-chain sequences. A T cell module score from matched bulk RNA-seq correlated strongly with TCR transcript counts in tumor regions. General observations from the study: How many expanded intratumoral alpha and beta TCRs were present tracked the tumor mutation count, which was a count of nonsynonymous mutations.

This clonotype has a count of ten or more. Its antigen is as yet unknown. The time point denotes: sample taken at primary tumor resection. No cells were sorted before sequencing. The whole RNA sequenced was extracted from tumor, nontumor lung or frozen PBMC. Trimming removed 0 bases from V and 4 bases from J, with 9 bases in between. This CDR3 is built from 13 residues. Looked up from germline, CDR1 is DFQATT and CDR2 is SNEGSKA (reference sequence). One entry per CDR3 protein, called by TCRdb with MiXCR from the 5' RACE reads. The sample lists 10,000 to 15,000 distinct CDR3 sequences; over 4.5% were seen once.

The source material was lung tumor tissue, sampled at surgery. This rearrangement joins TRBV20-1 to TRBJ1-2, with D possibly matching TRBD1 (5 bases). This receptor was taken from a male donor with early-stage non-small cell lung cancer. CDR3 loop: CSAREGVLYGYTF. The CDR3 region has the DNA TGCAGTGCTAGAGAGGGGGTTCTCTATGGCTACACCTTC.